Below, one T cell receptor (beta chain) is given with its context. Its antigen is not identified. The sample belongs to a study of T cell responses to AZD1222 COVID-19 vaccine. Study-level points and caveats: Close to half of all spike-specific TCRs reportedly target regions of the variants that are unmutated. Regions 160-218 and 743-854 held dominance among vaccine-associated CD4 TCRs, which spanned spike.

This CDR3 comprises 14 residues. The V end was cut by 3 bases, the J end by 6 bases, with 15 bases between. The V gene's germline CDR1 is SGHRS and CDR2 YFSETQ. Clones were sequenced by immunoSEQ multiplex PCR, and TCRdb holds only the in-frame ones, with some missing. The repertoire consists of 66,000 or so clones, with 70% to 80% occurring once and the leading ten covering approximately 23%. The rearrangement joins TRBV5-1 to TRBJ1-1, with a tentative D call TRBD1 (5 bases). The sequence came from an adult in good health. The sequences come from peripheral blood, collected on day 0 of MenACWY control vaccination. Here the CDR3 reads CASSSAGSDSEAFF. The CDR3 DNA reads as TGCGCCAGCAGCTCTGCAGGGTCGGATTCTGAAGCTTTCTTT. The full variable domain, in which reference TRBV5-1 and TRBJ1-1 provide the parts outside the CDR3, is KAGVTQTPRYLIKTRGQQVTLSCSPISGHRSVSWYQQTPGQGLQFLFEYFSETQRNKGNFPGRFSGRQFSNSRSEMNVSTLELGDSALYLCASSSAGSDSEAFFGQGTRLTVV.